The 21 T cell receptor beta chains given below trace back to one sample, sequenced in a study of cytomegalovirus exposure and HLA in healthy donors. The primer mix had 60 Vbeta and 13 Jbeta primers. Clones were sequenced by immunoSEQ multiplex PCR, and TCRdb holds only the in-frame ones, with some missing. Here the sample spans around 130,000 clones, about four fifths being singletons. The sequencing input was PBMCs. Source of these receptors: a man between 18 and 35 years old in good health and CMV-seronegative.

The V gene is TRBV6-1, the J gene TRBJ2-7, with 9 nucleotides matching TRBD1. The V and J ends lost 6 bases and 6 bases, in that order; junction bases with no gene match: 9. This CDR3 has 14 amino acids. Germline V gene lookup returns CDR1 MNHNS and CDR2 SASEGT. CDR3 sequence: CASRHRGRKVEQYF. The CDR3 DNA is TGTGCCAGCAGGCACAGGGGGCGAAAAGTCGAGCAGTACTTC.

J is TRBJ1-2 and V is TRBV18, with 7 positions matching TRBD1. Germline-derived CDR1 and CDR2 are KGHSH and LQKENI. Trimming cost V 3 bases and J 10 bases; bases outside gene matches: 14. The CDR3 consists of 15 residues. The CDR3 bases are TGTGCCAGCTCACCTAGTCGACAGGGTGGCGTCGACTACACCTTC. Translated, it gives CASSPSRQGGVDYTF.

The chain links TRBV18 to TRBJ2-1; 9 nucleotides agree with TRBD2. Germline-derived CDR1 and CDR2 are KGHSH and LQKENI. CDR3 length equals 17 residues. With V trimmed by 3 bases and J by 3 bases, 9 bases remained unmatched. CDR3 region: CASSPASGNPIYNEQFF. DNA of the CDR3: TGTGCCAGCTCACCGGCTAGCGGGAACCCAATCTACAATGAGCAGTTCTTC.

V usage is TRBV7-8 and J usage is TRBJ2-7; no clear D. The CDR3 runs 14 residues. From germline, CDR1 is SGHVS and CDR2 FQNEAQ. V was pared by 3 bases and J by 2 bases, with 11 bases between. Written as DNA, the CDR3 is TGTGCCAGCAGCTTGGCGGCCTCTACCTACGAGCAGTACGTC. As protein: CASSLAASTYEQYV.

The chain combines TRBV15 with TRBJ2-7, with TRBD2 matching 10 bases. The CDR3 is 15 amino acids. Per germline, CDR1 LNHNV and CDR2 YYDKDF (reference sequence). The ends lost 1 base at V and 5 bases at J; junction bases unmatched: 5. The CDR3 loop is CATSRGTSGGDEQYF. CDR3 sequence (DNA): TGTGCCACCAGCAGAGGGACTAGCGGAGGCGACGAGCAGTACTTC.

This chain connects TRBV27 to TRBJ2-3; 11 bases are shared with TRBD1. Unmatched junction bases numbered 4, after V lost 5 bases and J lost 6 bases. Germline CDR1 reads MNHEY; CDR2 reads SMNVEV (reference sequence). The CDR3 totals 14 residues. The CDR3 DNA follows: TGTGCCAGCAGTCTGGACAGGGGGCCGGATACGCAGTATTTT. Encoded protein: CASSLDRGPDTQYF.

This chain joins TRBV19 and TRBJ1-1, with D hard to call. Germline CDR1 reads LNHDA; CDR2 reads SQIVND (reference sequence). Between the trimmed V and J ends, which lost 10 bases and 5 bases, there was a span of 23 bases. The CDR3 loop spans 15 amino acids. Written as DNA, the CDR3 is TGTGCCACTCACCGGGGTTCAAGGTCGGCGACTGAAGCTTTCTTT. Its protein product is CATHRGSRSATEAFF.

CDR3 coding DNA: TGTGCCAGTAGTATAGAAGACAGGAAGACCGGGGAGCTGTTTTTT. It codes for CASSIEDRKTGELFF. The V and J genes are TRBV19 and TRBJ2-2; tentatively, D is TRBD1 (6 bases). Germline CDR1 is LNHDA and CDR2 is SQIVND (reference sequence). The CDR3 runs 15 residues. V was pared by 0 bases and J by 5 bases, with 10 bases between.

V is TRBV5-1 and J is TRBJ2-3; 11 nucleotides align to TRBD2. Trimming removed 2 bases from V and 2 bases from J; junction bases left unmatched: 10. Germline assignment: CDR1 SGHRS and CDR2 YFSETQ. The CDR3 consists of 18 residues. The CDR3 DNA sequence: TGCGCCAGCAGCTTCAGTTCGGCTAGCGGGAGGCCCACAGATACGCAGTATTTT. This encodes CASSFSSASGRPTDTQYF.

Note on this clone: The junction shows a germline mismatch at one end, possibly a read error. The rearrangement joins TRBV7-9 to TRBJ2-5, with 8 bases matching TRBD2. The CDR3 runs to 16 residues. CDR1 SEHNR and CDR2 FQNEAQ come from the germline V gene (reference sequence). CDR3 protein: CSSSSMFREGEETQYF. CDR3 sequence (DNA): TGTTCCAGCAGCTCTATGTTTCGGGAGGGGGAAGAGACCCAGTACTTC.

This clone was counted only a few times. V is TRBV6-6 and J is TRBJ1-2; 8 bases agree with TRBD1. V lost 2 bases to trimming and J lost 6 bases; unmatched junction nucleotides: 5. The CDR3 is 14 amino acids. Germline loops: CDR1 MNHNY, CDR2 SVGAGI (reference sequence). The CDR3 nucleotides are TGTGCCAGCAGTTACGGGGGACAGGAGGATGGCTACACCTTC. It encodes CASSYGGQEDGYTF.

This chain joins TRBV19 and TRBJ2-3; 8 positions match TRBD2. J gave up 4 bases and V 5 bases, and 11 bases lay outside the gene matches. CDR1 is LNHDA and CDR2 is SQIVND in the germline V gene (reference sequence). CDR3 length: 16 residues. The CDR3 bases are TGTGCCAGTAGTGGTAGCGGGGTGGGGGTCGCAGATACGCAGTATTTT. This encodes CASSGSGVGVADTQYF.

The rearrangement joins TRBV6-6 to TRBJ1-5; D perhaps matches TRBD1 (6 bases). Deletions cut 6 bases from V and 4 bases from J, with 19 bases between. Germline CDR1 and CDR2: MNHNY and SVGAGI (reference sequence). This CDR3 has 16 amino acids. The CDR3 DNA sequence: TGTGCCAGCAGCCTCCCCTCGGGAGGGGGGAATCAGCCCCAGCATTTT. This gives the protein CASSLPSGGGNQPQHF.

The J gene is TRBJ2-7, the V gene TRBV5-6; D gene unclear. The CDR3 runs to 15 residues. Deletions cut 4 bases from V and 5 bases from J, with 19 bases between. The germline CDR1 and CDR2 sequences are SGHDT and YYEEEE. CDR3 nucleotide sequence: TGTGCCAGCAGCCCGTCCTATACACAGTCGAACGAGCAGTACTTC. This codes for CASSPSYTQSNEQYF. Based on the CDR3 plus reference TRBV5-6 and TRBJ2-7, the full variable domain is DAGVTQSPTHLIKTRGQQVTLRCSPKSGHDTVSWYQQALGQGPQFIFQYYEEEERQRGNFPDRFSGHQFPNYSSELNVNALLLGDSALYLCASSPSYTQSNEQYFGPGTRLTVT.

V gene TRBV7-2 combines with J gene TRBJ2-5, with 10 bases that match TRBD2. Germline trimming cut 6 bases from V and 4 bases from J; bases unmatched to any gene: 11. The CDR3 consists of 16 residues. Looked up from germline, CDR1 is SGHTA and CDR2 is FQGNSA. The CDR3 spells CASRGPASGSRETQYF. CDR3 nucleotides: TGTGCCAGCAGGGGGCCGGCTAGCGGGAGTCGAGAGACCCAGTACTTC.

The chain has TRBV28 and TRBJ1-1, with unresolved D. This CDR3 is 13 amino acids long. Germline V CDR1 and CDR2: MDHEN, SYDVKM. Trimming took off 7 bases at V and 4 bases at J, with 13 bases between the two ends. CDR3 amino acids: CASIREKGTEAFF. In nucleotides, the CDR3 is TGTGCCAGCATAAGGGAGAAGGGCACTGAAGCTTTCTTT.

J is TRBJ2-7 and V is TRBV29-1; weak D call: TRBD1 (5 bases). The CDR3 sequence is 16 residues long. V lost 4 bases and J 2 bases, leaving 21 bases between the germline ends. Germline CDR1 is SQVTM and CDR2 is ANQGSEA. CDR3 protein: CSVADPVSQGPYEQYF. The CDR3, as DNA: TGCAGCGTTGCCGACCCAGTCAGTCAGGGCCCCTACGAGCAGTACTTC.

This clone was seen a few times. The chain has TRBV18 and TRBJ1-2; tentative D call: TRBD1 (5 bases). The ends were cut back, 0 bases at V and 4 bases at J, with 12 bases in the middle. The length of the CDR3 is 15 residues. The germline CDR1 and CDR2 sequences are KGHSH and LQKENI. In DNA, the CDR3 is TGTGCCAGCTCACCACCGGCGGGGCAGCTCTATGGCTACACCTTC. It encodes CASSPPAGQLYGYTF.

The rearrangement joins TRBV7-8 to TRBJ2-6; maybe TRBD2 (6 bases). The ends were cut back, 5 bases at V and 0 bases at J, with 14 bases in the middle. The CDR3 is 17 residues long. Germline lookup yields CDR1 SGHVS and CDR2 FQNEAQ. The CDR3: CASSLSGTISGANVLTF. Written as DNA, the CDR3 is TGTGCCAGCAGCCTTAGCGGCACCATCTCTGGGGCCAACGTCCTGACTTTC.

This clone was detected only a few times. The V call is TRBV29-1, the J call TRBJ1-1; the D is unclear. Germline V gene data show CDR1 as SQVTM and CDR2 as ANQGSEA. CDR3 length: 12 amino acids. V gave up 3 bases and J gave up 1 base, with 6 bases separating them. CDR3 bases: TGCAGCGTTGAGTCCGGGAACACTGAAGCTTTCTTT. Its protein product is CSVESGNTEAFF.

The V and J genes are TRBV10-2 and TRBJ2-1, with 12 positions matching TRBD2. Germline CDR1 reads WSHSY; CDR2 reads SAAADI. CDR3 length: 14 residues. Germline trimming cut 4 bases from V and 8 bases from J; bases unmatched to any gene: 3. CDR3 protein: CASSGLAGADEQFF. The DNA of the CDR3 is TGCGCCAGCAGTGGACTAGCGGGAGCAGATGAGCAGTTCTTC.